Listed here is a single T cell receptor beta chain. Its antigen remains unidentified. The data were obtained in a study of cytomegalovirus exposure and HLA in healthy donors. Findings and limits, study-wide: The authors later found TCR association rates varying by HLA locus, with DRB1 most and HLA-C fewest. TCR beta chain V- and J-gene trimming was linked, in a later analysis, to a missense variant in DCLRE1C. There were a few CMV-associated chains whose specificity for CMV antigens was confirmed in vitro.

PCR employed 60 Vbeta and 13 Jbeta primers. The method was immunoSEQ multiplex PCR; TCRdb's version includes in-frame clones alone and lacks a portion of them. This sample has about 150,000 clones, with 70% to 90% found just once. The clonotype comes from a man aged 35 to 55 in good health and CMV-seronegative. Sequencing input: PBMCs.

The CDR3 reads CASSEWHNTGELFF. CDR3 sequence (DNA): TGTGCCAGCAGTGAATGGCATAACACCGGGGAGCTGTTTTTT. This chain links TRBV25-1 with TRBJ2-2; D is undetermined. Deletions cut 1 base from V and 2 bases from J, with 5 bases between. Germline loops: CDR1 MGHDK, CDR2 SYGVNS. This CDR3 is built from 14 residues.